This T cell receptor beta chain was sequenced during a study of T cell responses to AZD1222 COVID-19 vaccine. Assay: immunoSEQ multiplex PCR; the TCRdb copy retains only in-frame clones and omits some. The data show about 170,000 clones, about nine tenths seen once. The CDR3 contains 16 residues. The V gene's germline CDR1 is LGHNA and CDR2 YSLEER. The ends lost 1 base at V and 7 bases at J; junction bases unmatched: 8. The clonotype originates from an adult in good health. The rearrangement links TRBV4-3 to TRBJ2-1, with TRBD1 identical over 9 bases. The source was peripheral blood, collected on day 0 of AZD1222 vaccination. CDR3: CASSQGGTGPWNEQFF. The CDR3 coding sequence is TGCGCCAGCAGCCAAGGTGGGACAGGGCCCTGGAATGAGCAGTTCTTC.